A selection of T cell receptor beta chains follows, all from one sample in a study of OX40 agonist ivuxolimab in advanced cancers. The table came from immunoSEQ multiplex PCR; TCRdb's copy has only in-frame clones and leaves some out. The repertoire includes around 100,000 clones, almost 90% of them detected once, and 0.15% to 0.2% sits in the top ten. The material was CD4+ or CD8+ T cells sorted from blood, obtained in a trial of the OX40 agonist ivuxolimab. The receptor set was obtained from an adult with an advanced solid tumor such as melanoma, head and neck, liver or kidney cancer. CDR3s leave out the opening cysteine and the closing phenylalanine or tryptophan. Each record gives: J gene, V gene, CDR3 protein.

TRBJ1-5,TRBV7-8,ASSFPDRAQPQH
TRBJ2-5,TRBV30,AWTPVGGNQETQY
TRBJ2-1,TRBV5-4,ASSLPGGYNEQF
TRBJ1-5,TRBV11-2,ASSFTGGNQPQH
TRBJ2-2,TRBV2,ASRTGHTGELF
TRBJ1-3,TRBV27,ASSYRGKGNPIY
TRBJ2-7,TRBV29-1,SVAGSYEQY
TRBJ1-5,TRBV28,AMGGLGYQPQH
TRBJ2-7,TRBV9,ATGTSVYEQY
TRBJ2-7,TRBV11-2,ASSTGTGGYEQY
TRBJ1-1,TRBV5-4,ASSLAYTEAF
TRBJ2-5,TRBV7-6,ASSLQETQY
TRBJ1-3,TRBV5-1,ASSFGHRSGNTIY
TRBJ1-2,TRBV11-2,ASSLTRQGRIGYT
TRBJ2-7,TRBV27,ASSRGVTYEQY
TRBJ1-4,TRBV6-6,ASRRRDNEKLF
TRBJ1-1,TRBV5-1,ASSSRQGRSTEAF
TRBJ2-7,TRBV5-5,ASSTATGTQYEQY
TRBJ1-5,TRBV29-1,SVRLGNQPQH
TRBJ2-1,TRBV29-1,SVGRDQETQF
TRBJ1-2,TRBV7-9,ASSKGQMGYT
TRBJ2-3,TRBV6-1,ASKREPDTQY
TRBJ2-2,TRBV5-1,ASNSGTGSGELF
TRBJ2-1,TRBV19,ASSWGTSASSNRYEQF
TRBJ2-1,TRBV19,ASMVTGLAYNEQF
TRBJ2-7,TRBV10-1,ASSEYGQAGSYEQY
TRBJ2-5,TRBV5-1,ASSLGSRDRGQETQY
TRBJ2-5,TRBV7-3,ASSLAPRETQY
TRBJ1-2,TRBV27,ASRNPGPGAGVYGYT
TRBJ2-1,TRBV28,ASSPLKGGWGF
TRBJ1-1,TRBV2,ASRRTGTEAF
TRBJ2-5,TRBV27,ASRGGRAGETQY
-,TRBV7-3,ASSLSTGGYEQY
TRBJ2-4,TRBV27,ASTPLGNLAKNIQY
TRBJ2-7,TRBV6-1,AIHPGGGSYEQY
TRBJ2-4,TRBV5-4,ASSLESGPGNIQY
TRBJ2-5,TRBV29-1,SVVRAGVGETQY
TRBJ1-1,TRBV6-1,ASSDNGAKTEAF
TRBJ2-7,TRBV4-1,ASSQVVGAHYEQY
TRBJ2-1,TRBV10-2,ASVSLDGYNEQF
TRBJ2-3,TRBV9,ASSARTTNSPSDTQY
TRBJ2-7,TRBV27,ASSLSTVPPGLATQRPYEQY
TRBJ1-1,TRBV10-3,AISEQGNTEAF
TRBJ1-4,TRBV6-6,ASSPSAGSNEKLF
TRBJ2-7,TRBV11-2,ASSLVRRAGGEQY
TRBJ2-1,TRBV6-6,ASSLTGPRNEQF
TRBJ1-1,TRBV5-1,ASSIQGTEAF
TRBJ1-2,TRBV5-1,ASSLTLGTGGVYGYT
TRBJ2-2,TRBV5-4,ASSLEGSPNTGELF
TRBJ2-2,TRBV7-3,ASSLGVGVATGELF
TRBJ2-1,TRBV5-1,ASTSAGALNEQF
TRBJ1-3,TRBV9,ASSVSPGTGNTIY